The 29 T cell receptor beta chains given below trace back to one sample, sequenced in a study of cytomegalovirus exposure and HLA in healthy donors. The study ran its PCR with 60 Vbeta and 13 Jbeta primers. Assay used: immunoSEQ multiplex PCR; TCRdb lists only in-frame clones, some missing. This table holds roughly 75,000 clones. Sequenced input: PBMCs. These receptors came from a boy between 10 and 17 years old in good health and CMV-seronegative.

The chain recombines TRBV5-6 with TRBJ2-3, with a tentative D call TRBD1 (5 bases). From germline, CDR1 is SGHDT and CDR2 YYEEEE. Trimming left V 1 base short and J 0 bases short, with 12 bases between. This CDR3 contains 16 residues. The CDR3, as DNA: TGTGCCAGCAGCTTGCTAGTAGGGGCTAGCACAGATACGCAGTATTTT. It specifies CASSLLVGASTDTQYF. Variable domain in full (rest from reference TRBV5-6 and TRBJ2-3): DAGVTQSPTHLIKTRGQQVTLRCSPKSGHDTVSWYQQALGQGPQFIFQYYEEEERQRGNFPDRFSGHQFPNYSSELNVNALLLGDSALYLCASSLLVGASTDTQYFGPGTRLTVL.

This sequence joins TRBV6-5 and TRBJ1-1; D possibly corresponds to TRBD1 (5 bases). Germline V CDR1 and CDR2: MNHEY, SVGAGI. Trimming took off 2 bases at V and 5 bases at J, with 15 bases between the two ends. This CDR3 has 15 residues. The CDR3 DNA sequence: TGTGCCAGCAGTTACACCACGCCAGGGAATACTGAAGCTTTCTTT. It encodes CASSYTTPGNTEAFF.

The V and J genes are TRBV18 and TRBJ1-1; 8 positions match TRBD1. Trimming took 6 bases from V and 0 from J; bases not matched to a gene: 3. This CDR3 is 14 amino acids long. Germline V lookup: CDR1 KGHSH, CDR2 LQKENI. In nucleotides, the CDR3 is TGTGCCAGCTCCAGACAGGGGCTGAACACTGAAGCTTTCTTT. Amino acid sequence: CASSRQGLNTEAFF.

This chain connects TRBV9 to TRBJ1-2; maybe TRBD1 (5 bases). The CDR3 is made up of 15 amino acids. Deletions cut 0 bases from V and 0 bases from J, with 9 bases between. CDR1 and CDR2 from the germline V gene are SGDLS and YYNGEE. In DNA form, the CDR3 reads TGTGCCAGCAGCGTAGGAGGAGGGGCTAACTATGGCTACACCTTC. Amino acids: CASSVGGGANYGYTF. The full variable domain, completed using reference TRBV9 and TRBJ1-2, is DSGVTQTPKHLITATGQRVTLRCSPRSGDLSVYWYQQSLDQGLQFLIQYYNGEERAKGNILERFSAQQFPDLHSELNLSSLELGDSALYFCASSVGGGANYGYTFGSGTRLTVV.

The rearrangement joins TRBV7-7 to TRBJ2-5; possibly TRBD2 for D (5 bases). Looked up from germline, CDR1 is SSHAT and CDR2 is FNYEAQ (reference sequence). V lost 4 bases, J lost 5 bases, and 14 bases lay in between. The CDR3 runs to 14 residues. The CDR3 is CASSSRPGGETQYF. The CDR3 region has the DNA TGTGCCAGCAGCTCGCGCCCTGGCGGGGAGACCCAGTACTTC.

The chain joins TRBV5-1 to TRBJ2-3; 9 bases line up with TRBD2. J gave up 1 base and V 6 bases, and 6 bases lay outside the gene matches. Germline V gene sequence: CDR1 SGHRS, CDR2 YFSETQ. The CDR3 sequence is 15 residues long. The CDR3 nucleotides read TGCGCCAGCAACCTTAGCGGGGGTGGCACAGATACGCAGTATTTT. As protein: CASNLSGGGTDTQYF.

J is TRBJ1-2 and V is TRBV11-2; 9 nucleotides match TRBD1. Germline V gives CDR1 SGHAT, CDR2 FQNNGV. The CDR3 totals 15 residues. The V gene end was trimmed by 1 base and the J gene end by 6 bases; junction bases not matched to a gene: 6. CDR3 in amino acids: CASSLANRGLDGYTF. CDR3 nucleotides: TGTGCCAGCAGCTTAGCTAACAGGGGGCTGGATGGCTACACCTTC.

The chain carries TRBV4-2 and TRBJ2-1, with 10 positions matching TRBD2. There are 17 residues in the CDR3. From germline, CDR1 is LGHNA and CDR2 YNFKEQ. Losses at the gene ends were 2 bases for V and 7 bases for J; bases not matched to a gene: 11. CDR3 nucleotide sequence: TGTGCCAGCAGCCAATCACAGGCAGCGGGAGGGGGGAATGAGCAGTTCTTC. Translation gives CASSQSQAAGGGNEQFF.

The gene calls are TRBV25-1 and TRBJ2-1; no firm D call. V lost 8 bases to trimming and J lost 5 bases, with 16 bases between them. Germline V gives CDR1 MGHDK, CDR2 SYGVNS. CDR3 length: 14 amino acids. The chain's CDR3 is CASVQIGKNNEQFF. Here the CDR3 DNA reads TGTGCCAGCGTACAGATTGGAAAGAACAATGAGCAGTTCTTC.

The genes are TRBV10-1 and TRBJ1-5; D remains unclear. Trimming shortened V by 9 bases and J by 5 bases, and 5 bases separated the two germline ends. Looked up from germline, CDR1 is WNHNN and CDR2 is SYGVQD (reference sequence). CDR3 length: 10 residues. The CDR3 loop is CASEDQPQHF. DNA for the CDR3: TGCGCCAGTGAGGATCAGCCCCAGCATTTT.

The chain recombines TRBV19 with TRBJ2-7, with D tentatively TRBD1 (6 bases). The CDR3 has 14 residues. V was clipped by 3 bases and J by 2 bases, with 11 bases between them. Germline V gene lookup returns CDR1 LNHDA and CDR2 SQIVND (reference sequence). As DNA, the CDR3 is TGTGCCAGTAGTATCCGGGACACAACCTACGAGCAGTACTTC. Its translation is CASSIRDTTYEQYF.

This chain joins TRBV18 and TRBJ2-6, with TRBD1 matching 7 bases. Germline CDR1 reads KGHSH; CDR2 reads LQKENI. This CDR3 spans 16 amino acids. The V gene end was trimmed by 6 bases and the J gene end by 0 bases; junction bases not matched to a gene: 5. The CDR3 sequence is CASSWDRHSGANVLTF. CDR3 nucleotides: TGTGCCAGCTCCTGGGACAGACACTCTGGGGCCAACGTCCTGACTTTC.

This chain links TRBV18 with TRBJ2-5; D is unclear. The germline V and J ends were trimmed by 3 bases and 2 bases, with 7 bases remaining between them. CDR1 KGHSH and CDR2 LQKENI come from the germline V gene. This CDR3 contains 13 residues. CDR3 region: CASSPPGQETQYF. The DNA for the CDR3 is TGTGCCAGCTCACCCCCGGGTCAAGAGACCCAGTACTTC.

CDR3 loop: CASSREAGQGVHEQYF. The CDR3 bases are TGTGCCAGCAGCCGCGAAGCGGGACAGGGAGTACACGAGCAGTACTTC. The rearrangement links TRBV4-2 to TRBJ2-7, with TRBD1 identical over 9 bases. The germline gives CDR1 LGHNA, CDR2 YNFKEQ. This CDR3 is 16 amino acids long. V shed 4 bases and J 5 bases; nucleotides not matched to a gene: 12.

V is TRBV23-1 and J is TRBJ2-7; D might be TRBD2 (5 bases). TRBV23-1 has ORF status, its function being uncertain. V was shortened by 3 bases and J by 3 bases, with 18 bases between the two germline ends. The CDR3 has 16 amino acids. This CDR3 is CASSHVAGGPLYEQYF. The CDR3 DNA reads as TGCGCCAGCAGTCATGTCGCGGGCGGACCCCTCTACGAGCAGTACTTC.

Points on this clone: Within the sample, other DNA sequences also encode this same CDR3. This chain joins TRBV5-1 and TRBJ2-1; D might be TRBD2 (6 bases). From germline, CDR1 is SGHRS and CDR2 YFSETQ. The CDR3 covers 14 residues. V lost 0 bases, J lost 5 bases, and 9 bases lay in between. Written as DNA, the CDR3 is TGCGCCAGCAGCTTGGCGGGAGCCGACAATGAGCAGTTCTTC. Residues: CASSLAGADNEQFF.

The chain combines TRBV19 with TRBJ1-3; no firm D call. The V gene lost 10 bases and the J gene lost 3 bases, with 16 bases spanning the gap. The germline gives CDR1 LNHDA, CDR2 SQIVND (reference sequence). The CDR3 has 14 amino acids. CDR3 sequence reads: CATQSGGGGNTIYF. The CDR3 bases are TGTGCCACACAATCGGGAGGAGGTGGAAACACCATATATTTT.

The rearrangement uses TRBV2 and TRBJ2-4; the D gene is possibly TRBD2 (6 bases). Germline CDR1 reads SNHLY; CDR2 reads FYNNEI. Trimming shortened V by 5 bases and J by 16 bases, and 21 bases separated the two germline ends. CDR3 length equals 13 residues. CDR3 sequence reads: CASSYDFSGPLYF. The CDR3 coding sequence is TGTGCCAGCAGTTACGACTTTAGCGGTCCTCTTTACTTC.

This rearrangement joins TRBV19 to TRBJ1-6; TRBD1 is a possible D gene (6 bases). CDR1 is LNHDA and CDR2 is SQIVND in the germline V gene (reference sequence). This CDR3 comprises 16 residues. V was cut by 5 bases and J by 7 bases, with 18 bases left in between. Written as DNA, the CDR3 is TGTGCCAGTAGTGCGGACAGCTTCAGCCCGAATTCACCCCTCCACTTT. Encoded protein: CASSADSFSPNSPLHF. Full variable domain (missing parts from reference TRBV19 and TRBJ1-6): DGGITQSPKYLFRKEGQNVTLSCEQNLNHDAMYWYRQDPGQGLRLIYYSQIVNDFQKGDIAEGYSVSREKKESFPLTVTSAQKNPTAFYLCASSADSFSPNSPLHFGNGTRLTVT.

The chain recombines TRBV2 with TRBJ2-7, with D possibly matching TRBD2 (6 bases). The CDR3 extends over 12 amino acids. Trimming took off 8 bases at V and 0 bases at J, with 8 bases between the two ends. Germline-derived CDR1 and CDR2 are SNHLY and FYNNEI. The CDR3 DNA reads TGTGCCAGCGGGGGGAACTCCTACGAGCAGTACTTC. It specifies CASGGNSYEQYF.

This chain connects TRBV25-1 to TRBJ1-5, with TRBD1 matching over 7 bases. Germline V gives CDR1 MGHDK, CDR2 SYGVNS. This CDR3 has 18 residues. Trimming removed 3 bases from V and 6 bases from J; junction bases left unmatched: 17. CDR3 amino acids: CASSDSNDNTGVAQPQHF. The CDR3 coding sequence is TGTGCCAGCAGTGACTCCAACGACAACACAGGGGTCGCTCAGCCCCAGCATTTT.

The chain joins TRBV2 to TRBJ2-3, with 10 bases matching TRBD2. CDR3 length: 15 amino acids. Germline values: CDR1 SNHLY, CDR2 FYNNEI. Losses at the gene ends were 2 bases for V and 3 bases for J; bases not matched to a gene: 2. CDR3 nucleotide sequence: TGTGCCAGCAGTGAACTAGCGGGAGCTACAGATACGCAGTATTTT. Encoded protein: CASSELAGATDTQYF.

The V gene is TRBV10-3, the J gene TRBJ2-1; 12 bases map to TRBD2. Germline V lookup: CDR1 ENHRY, CDR2 SYGVKD. Trimming took 3 bases from V and 7 from J; bases not matched to a gene: 4. There are 15 residues in the CDR3. This CDR3 reads CAISDLAGGLNEQFF. CDR3 DNA sequence: TGTGCCATCAGTGACCTAGCGGGAGGGCTTAATGAGCAGTTCTTC.

V is TRBV19 and J is TRBJ2-7; the D gene is possibly TRBD2 (5 bases). Germline assignment: CDR1 LNHDA and CDR2 SQIVND (reference sequence). Between the trimmed V and J ends, which lost 1 base and 2 bases, there was a span of 12 bases. The CDR3 runs to 15 residues. The CDR3 nucleotides are TGTGCCAGTAGTATAGGCGGACTCCTCGCCTACGAGCAGTACTTC. Translating gives CASSIGGLLAYEQYF.

The chain uses TRBV7-4 and TRBJ1-2; D is possibly TRBD1 (6 bases). Germline V CDR1 and CDR2: SGHVT, SQSDAQ. V was trimmed by 8 bases and J by 6 bases, leaving 19 bases between them. The CDR3 consists of 14 residues. CDR3 sequence: CASVGTPTVDGYTF. In DNA form, the CDR3 reads TGTGCCAGCGTCGGGACACCGACCGTGGATGGCTACACCTTC.

The CDR3 coding sequence is TGTGCCAGCAGCACCCGGGACAGGGATGGCTACACCTTC. Its protein is CASSTRDRDGYTF. The chain links TRBV2 to TRBJ1-2; 9 bases fit TRBD1. The CDR3 spans 13 residues. Trimming at V came to 6 bases and at J to 6 bases, leaving 5 bases not matched to a gene. Germline V gene sequence: CDR1 SNHLY, CDR2 FYNNEI.

This sequence joins TRBV6-5 and TRBJ2-5; D might be TRBD1 (5 bases). This CDR3 has 14 residues. V was trimmed by 3 bases and J by 5 bases, leaving 13 bases between them. Germline-derived CDR1 and CDR2 are MNHEY and SVGAGI. CDR3 in amino acids: CASSYGQAGETQYF. The CDR3 DNA is TGTGCCAGCAGTTATGGGCAGGCAGGGGAGACCCAGTACTTC.

The CDR3 nucleotides are TGTGCCAGCAGTGAAACGGCGGGAGAGTACAATGAGCAGTTCTTC. Translated: CASSETAGEYNEQFF. V and J are TRBV6-1 and TRBJ2-1; 7 nucleotides align to TRBD2. Trimming removed 2 bases from V and 4 bases from J; junction bases left unmatched: 5. CDR1 MNHNS and CDR2 SASEGT come from the germline V gene. The CDR3 spans 15 residues.

This chain joins TRBV7-3 and TRBJ2-5; TRBD1 agrees at 8 bases. The CDR3 has 13 residues. With 4 bases clipped from V and 6 bases from J, the junction kept 4 bases outside the gene matches. Germline loops: CDR1 SGHTA, CDR2 FQGTGA. The CDR3, as DNA: TGTGCCAGCAGCTCACAGGGGGGACAGACCCAGTACTTC. Translation: CASSSQGGQTQYF.